The rows below give T cell receptor beta chains drawn from one sample of a study of OX40 agonist ivuxolimab in advanced cancers. Repertoires were generated with immunoSEQ multiplex PCR, while TCRdb's copy carries only in-frame clones and drops some. The sample has approximately 66,000 clones, 80% to 90% seen once. The source was CD4+ or CD8+ T cells sorted from blood, collected in a trial of the OX40 agonist ivuxolimab. These receptors all come from an adult with an advanced solid tumor such as melanoma, head and neck, liver or kidney cancer. Both conserved end residues are part of each CDR3. Each record gives: D gene, J gene, clone size, V gene, CDR3 protein, CDR3 DNA. A D gene is named only where the DNA matches it firmly. Not all rows give a size; the values are once, few, many and, for expanded clones, a class.

>-|TRBJ2-1|-|TRBV7-9
CASSLEGGQFF
TGTGCCAGCAGCTTAGAGGGGGGCCAGTTCTTC
>-|TRBJ1-4|-|TRBV19
CASTIGLGGEKLFF
TGTGCCAGTACCATCGGACTCGGAGGTGAAAAACTGTTTTTT
>TRBD1|TRBJ2-7|-|TRBV6-1
CASSEFQGAREQYF
TGTGCCAGCAGTGAATTCCAGGGGGCGAGGGAGCAGTACTTC
>-|TRBJ1-1|-|TRBV19
CASSFRRDTEAFF
TGTGCCAGTAGTTTTAGGAGAGACACTGAAGCTTTCTTT
>-|TRBJ1-2|-|TRBV7-8
CASSFGREESYGYTF
TGTGCCAGCAGCTTCGGAAGGGAGGAAAGCTATGGCTACACCTTC
>-|TRBJ2-7|-|TRBV19
CASSIGWGPSYEQYF
TGTGCCAGTAGTATAGGTTGGGGGCCCTCCTACGAGCAGTACTTC
>-|TRBJ2-3|once|TRBV5-6
CASSWGPRYTDTQYF
TGTGCCAGCAGCTGGGGTCCCAGATACACAGATACGCAGTATTTT
>-|TRBJ2-3|-|TRBV4-1
CASSSLPYVLPNSDTQYF
TGCGCCAGCAGCTCGCTCCCCTATGTACTCCCCAATAGCGATACGCAGTATTTT
>-|TRBJ2-2|-|TRBV7-9
CASSTYSRVPLNTGELFF
TGTGCCAGCAGCACATACAGTCGAGTCCCTCTAAACACCGGGGAGCTGTTTTTT
>-|TRBJ2-5|-|TRBV4-3
CASSQEWRPPRETQYF
TGCGCCAGCAGCCAAGAATGGCGTCCCCCGAGAGAGACCCAGTACTTC
>-|TRBJ1-1|once|TRBV19
CASSFGGAYTEAFF
TGTGCCAGTAGTTTCGGGGGCGCGTACACTGAAGCTTTCTTT
>-|TRBJ1-1|-|TRBV7-6
CASSLSSRYPPLGEAFF
TGTGCCAGCAGCTTAAGCTCGCGGTATCCCCCACTGGGTGAAGCTTTCTTT
>-|TRBJ2-3|-|TRBV7-9
CASSLGDTDADTQYF
TGTGCCAGCAGCTTGGGGGACACAGACGCAGATACGCAGTATTTT
>TRBD2|TRBJ2-1|-|TRBV19
CASIGGDRGVYNEQFF
TGTGCCAGTATTGGGGGGGACCGCGGAGTTTACAATGAGCAGTTCTTC
>-|TRBJ2-7|-|TRBV28
CASSSRMERAGYEQYF
TGTGCCAGCAGTTCCCGAATGGAGCGGGCTGGCTACGAGCAGTACTTC
>-|TRBJ2-1|-|TRBV29-1
CSVEAGIPNEQFF
TGCAGCGTTGAAGCAGGGATTCCCAATGAGCAGTTCTTC
>-|TRBJ1-1|-|TRBV6-6
CASSYYDQGFAEAFF
TGTGCCAGCAGTTACTATGATCAGGGGTTCGCTGAAGCTTTCTTT
>-|TRBJ2-7|few|TRBV7-9
CASSSPSRSYEQYF
TGTGCCAGCAGCTCCCCGTCGAGGTCCTACGAGCAGTACTTC
>-|TRBJ1-1|few|TRBV13
CASSGPAYTEAFF
TGTGCCAGCAGCGGTCCAGCCTACACTGAAGCTTTCTTT
>-|TRBJ1-3|few|TRBV11-2
CASSFEGNTIYF
TGTGCCAGCAGCTTCGAAGGAAACACCATATATTTT
>TRBD2|TRBJ2-7|-|TRBV28
CASSSPDYPRAGEAYEQYF
TGTGCCAGCAGTTCACCCGATTACCCAAGAGCGGGAGAGGCCTACGAGCAGTACTTC
>TRBD1|TRBJ1-1|-|TRBV18
CASSWPGQQYEAFF
TGTGCCAGCTCATGGCCGGGACAGCAGTATGAAGCTTTCTTT
>TRBD1|TRBJ1-2|-|TRBV6-5
CASSLRQGSNYGYTF
TGTGCCAGCAGTTTACGACAGGGATCCAACTATGGCTACACCTTC
>-|TRBJ1-1|few|TRBV29-1
CSVLQGTEAFF
TGCAGCGTTCTGCAGGGGACTGAAGCTTTCTTT
>-|TRBJ2-1|-|TRBV5-1
CASSTTGGDFYNEQFF
TGCGCCAGCAGCACCACTGGCGGGGACTTCTACAATGAGCAGTTCTTC
>-|TRBJ2-5|-|TRBV7-9
CASSRSGRRETQYF
TGTGCCAGCAGTCGAAGCGGGCGTCGAGAGACCCAGTACTTC
>-|TRBJ2-1|-|TRBV5-8
CASSVTSTNEQFF
TGTGCCAGCAGCGTGACTAGTACCAATGAGCAGTTCTTC
>-|TRBJ1-5|few|TRBV27
CASSLGGDSQPQHF
TGTGCCAGCAGTTTAGGCGGTGACAGCCAGCCCCAGCATTTT
>TRBD1|TRBJ1-5|-|TRBV4-3
CASSPSIHGQGASNQPQHF
TGCGCCAGCAGCCCTTCTATACACGGGCAGGGGGCAAGCAATCAGCCCCAGCATTTT